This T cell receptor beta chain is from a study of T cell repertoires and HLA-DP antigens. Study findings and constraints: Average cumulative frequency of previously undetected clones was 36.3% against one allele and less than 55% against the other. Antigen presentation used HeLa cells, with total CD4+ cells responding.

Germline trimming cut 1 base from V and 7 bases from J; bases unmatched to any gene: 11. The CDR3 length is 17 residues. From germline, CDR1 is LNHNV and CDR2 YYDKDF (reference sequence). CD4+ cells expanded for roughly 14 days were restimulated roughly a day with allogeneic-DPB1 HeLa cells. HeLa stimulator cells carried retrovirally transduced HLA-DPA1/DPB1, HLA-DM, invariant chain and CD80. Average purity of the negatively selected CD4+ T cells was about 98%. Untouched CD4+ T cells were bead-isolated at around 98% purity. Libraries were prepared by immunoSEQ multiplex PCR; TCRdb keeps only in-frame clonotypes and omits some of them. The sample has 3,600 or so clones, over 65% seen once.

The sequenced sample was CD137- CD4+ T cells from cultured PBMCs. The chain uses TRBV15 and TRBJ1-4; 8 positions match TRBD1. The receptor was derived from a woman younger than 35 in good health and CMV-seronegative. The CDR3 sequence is CATSRGETGTGVEKLFF. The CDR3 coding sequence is TGTGCCACCAGCAGAGGGGAAACCGGGACAGGTGTTGAAAAACTGTTTTTT.